Each of the 25 T cell receptor beta chains below was sequenced from the same sample in a study of PD-L1 blockade in urothelial cancer. The table came from immunoSEQ multiplex PCR; TCRdb's copy has only in-frame clones and leaves some out. The table lists about 72,000 clones, about 85% of them singletons. Source: PBMCs, taken around atezolizumab (anti-PD-L1) treatment. These receptors were obtained from a man in his 70s with urothelial cancer.

The V gene is TRBV7-8, the J gene TRBJ1-1; TRBD1 agrees at 7 bases. Germline-derived CDR1 and CDR2 are SGHVS and FQNEAQ. V gave up 1 base and J gave up 0 bases; unmatched junction bases: 5. CDR3 length: 16 amino acids. In nucleotides, the CDR3 is TGTGCCAGCAGCTTAGGACCCGGGACAGTGAACACTGAAGCTTTCTTT. Amino acids: CASSLGPGTVNTEAFF.

This clone was recorded a few times. This chain's CDR3 is CASSVGGTTGNEKLFF. The CDR3 DNA follows: TGTGCCAGCAGTGTGGGGGGAACGACGGGAAATGAAAAACTGTTTTTT. This chain joins TRBV6-1 and TRBJ1-4; TRBD1 might be the D (5 bases). Germline-derived CDR1 and CDR2 are MNHNS and SASEGT. CDR3 length: 16 amino acids. Trimming took off 4 bases at V and 5 bases at J, with 17 bases between the two ends.

The CDR3 nucleotides read TGCGCCAGCAGCCAAGAGCGCACTACTAGTAACAATGAGCAGTTCTTC. As protein: CASSQERTTSNNEQFF. The J gene is TRBJ2-1, the V gene TRBV4-1, with D possibly being TRBD2 (5 bases). The V gene's germline CDR1 is MGHRA and CDR2 YSYEKL. This CDR3 contains 16 residues. The V end was cut by 0 bases, the J end by 5 bases, with 14 bases between.

The chain employs TRBV9 and TRBJ2-2, with D hard to call. The CDR3 covers 14 residues. CDR1 and CDR2 from the germline V gene are SGDLS and YYNGEE. V dropped 2 bases and J dropped 5 bases, with 10 bases sitting between them. In DNA form, the CDR3 reads TGTGCCAGCAGCGTCGTGGGCCTAACCGGGGAGCTGTTTTTT. Translating gives CASSVVGLTGELFF.

This clone has a handful of counts. The rearrangement links TRBV6-1 to TRBJ2-7; D may be TRBD1 (6 bases). In germline, CDR1 is MNHNS, CDR2 SASEGT. CDR3 size: 16 residues. The germline V and J ends were trimmed by 3 bases and 1 base, with 16 bases remaining between them. CDR3 DNA: TGTGCCAGCAGTGATCTTCTCAGGGGCTGGTCCTACGAGCAGTACTTC. Translated, it gives CASSDLLRGWSYEQYF.

The CDR3 DNA sequence: TGTGCCAGCAGCTTAAGCGAGGAGGTGAACACTGAAGCTTTCTTT. Translated, it gives CASSLSEEVNTEAFF. The J gene is TRBJ1-1, the V gene TRBV7-8; unclear D gene. V was pared by 2 bases and J by 0 bases, with 10 bases between. Per germline, CDR1 SGHVS and CDR2 FQNEAQ. The CDR3 totals 15 residues.

As DNA, the CDR3 is TGTGCCAGCAGTGGGACTAACACAGATACGCAGTATTTT. Translated, it gives CASSGTNTDTQYF. The chain combines TRBV25-1 with TRBJ2-3, with D possibly TRBD2 on 6 matching bases. The CDR3 sequence is 13 residues long. V was clipped by 4 bases and J by 2 bases, with 7 bases between them. Germline CDR1 reads MGHDK; CDR2 reads SYGVNS.

The genes are TRBV30 and TRBJ2-7; 14 nucleotides align to TRBD2. V shed 3 bases and J 13 bases; nucleotides not matched to a gene: 8. There are 13 residues in the CDR3. The germline CDR1 and CDR2 sequences are GTSNPN and SVGIG (reference sequence). Here the CDR3 reads CAWSPGLAGGPYF. CDR3 sequence (DNA): TGTGCCTGGAGCCCCGGACTAGCGGGAGGCCCTTACTTC.

This chain joins TRBV7-6 and TRBJ2-1, with 13 positions matching TRBD2. Unmatched junction bases numbered 7, after V lost 5 bases and J lost 9 bases. The CDR3 length is 15 residues. Germline-derived CDR1 and CDR2 are SGHVS and FNYEAQ. CDR3 in amino acids: CASSPRLAGGGEQFF. The CDR3 DNA is TGTGCCAGCAGCCCGCGACTAGCGGGAGGCGGTGAGCAGTTCTTC.

The chain carries TRBV27 and TRBJ2-2; TRBD1 aligns across 7 bases. The junction had 15 bases not matched to a gene; V was cut back by 10 bases and J by 7 bases. Germline CDR1 is MNHEY and CDR2 is SMNVEV (reference sequence). The CDR3 covers 15 residues. CDR3 protein: CATRQGTVQFGELFF. The CDR3 nucleotides are TGTGCCACGAGACAGGGAACCGTTCAATTCGGGGAGCTGTTTTTT.

The rearrangement uses TRBV9 and TRBJ2-3, with 8 bases that match TRBD1. Germline V CDR1 and CDR2: SGDLS, YYNGEE. The CDR3 covers 15 residues. The J segment lost 0 bases and the V segment lost 5 bases, leaving 5 bases of the junction unmatched. For the CDR3, the DNA is TGTGCCAGCAGACGGACAGGGCTTAGCACAGATACGCAGTATTTT. It specifies CASRRTGLSTDTQYF.

This clone showed up just once. The chain couples TRBV4-1 to TRBJ2-1, with 12 positions matching TRBD2. V dropped 2 bases and J dropped 7; count of bases not matched to a gene: 6. Germline CDR1 is MGHRA and CDR2 is YSYEKL. This CDR3 is built from 16 residues. The CDR3 is CASSQTTSGSYNEQFF. In DNA form, the CDR3 reads TGCGCCAGCAGCCAAACGACTAGCGGGAGTTATAATGAGCAGTTCTTC.

V and J are TRBV7-2 and TRBJ1-6, with 10 positions matching TRBD1. Germline V gene sequence: CDR1 SGHTA, CDR2 FQGNSA. This CDR3 has 15 residues. Trimming at V came to 5 bases and at J to 8 bases, leaving 6 bases not matched to a gene. CDR3 DNA sequence: TGTGCCAGCAGCGCGACAGGGGGCGTTGATTCACCCCTCCACTTT. Its translation: CASSATGGVDSPLHF.

A single count supports this clone. The chain recombines TRBV5-6 with TRBJ1-2, with a weak D call TRBD1 (6 bases). Deletions cut 0 bases from V and 9 bases from J, with 12 bases between. The CDR3 loop spans 13 amino acids. CDR1 and CDR2 from the germline V gene are SGHDT and YYEEEE. CDR3: CASSLAQGTSYTF. The CDR3, as DNA: TGTGCCAGCAGCTTGGCACAGGGTACGAGCTACACCTTC.

The CDR3 sequence: CASSLAGTRGDEQFF. The CDR3 DNA sequence: TGTGCCAGCAGCTTAGCCGGGACTAGAGGCGATGAGCAGTTCTTC. The chain has TRBV7-2 and TRBJ2-1, with 8 positions matching TRBD2. This CDR3 has 15 residues. The germline V gene encodes CDR1 SGHTA and CDR2 FQGNSA. V dropped 0 bases and J dropped 8; count of bases not matched to a gene: 6.

The chain couples TRBV10-3 to TRBJ2-1; 9 nucleotides match TRBD2. The CDR3 is 13 amino acids. J was trimmed by 6 bases and V by 7 bases; bases with no gene match: 4. The V gene's germline CDR1 is ENHRY and CDR2 SYGVKD. The CDR3 reads CAIKGLAFNEQFF. The CDR3 DNA reads TGTGCCATCAAGGGACTAGCTTTCAATGAGCAGTTCTTC.

This chain links TRBV5-6 with TRBJ1-1; possible D gene TRBD1, 6 bases. The CDR3 consists of 14 residues. Germline V CDR1 and CDR2: SGHDT, YYEEEE. Trimming shortened V by 0 bases and J by 8 bases, and 14 bases separated the two germline ends. The DNA of the CDR3 is TGTGCCAGCAGCTTGGCGGTCAGGGGCATGGAAGCTTTCTTT. It yields the protein CASSLAVRGMEAFF.

This clone was detected once. The chain joins TRBV28 to TRBJ1-1, with a tentative D call TRBD1 (6 bases). Trimming pared 8 bases from V and 6 bases from J, leaving 22 bases between. There are 15 residues in the CDR3. Germline CDR1 and CDR2: MDHEN and SYDVKM. This CDR3 reads CASDRTPGQGPEAFF. The CDR3 DNA follows: TGTGCCAGCGACCGAACTCCGGGACAAGGGCCTGAAGCTTTCTTT.

The DNA for the CDR3 is TGTGCCAGCAGCTTAGATCTAGGGAGACTAGCGGAAAAGACCTACAATGAGCAGTTCTTC. This translates into CASSLDLGRLAEKTYNEQFF. The chain couples TRBV11-3 to TRBJ2-1; 9 nucleotides align to TRBD2. Losses at the gene ends were 0 bases for V and 2 bases for J; bases not matched to a gene: 14. This CDR3 comprises 20 residues. Germline V gene lookup returns CDR1 SGHNT and CDR2 YENEEA.

The J gene is TRBJ2-5, the V gene TRBV27, with 7 bases that match TRBD1. Germline loops: CDR1 MNHEY, CDR2 SMNVEV (reference sequence). The CDR3 runs to 14 residues. With V trimmed by 5 bases and J by 4 bases, 7 bases remained unmatched. CDR3 amino acids: CASSPLTGSETQYF. DNA of the CDR3: TGTGCCAGCAGTCCGCTGACAGGGTCAGAGACCCAGTACTTC.

CDR3 DNA sequence: TGTGCCAGCAGTTCTGGACAGGGTACCAATCAGCCCCAGCATTTT. Its protein product is CASSSGQGTNQPQHF. The V and J genes are TRBV28 and TRBJ1-5, with 8 bases lining up with TRBD1. The V gene end was trimmed by 4 bases and the J gene end by 3 bases; junction bases not matched to a gene: 5. The CDR3 has 15 residues. CDR1 is MDHEN and CDR2 is SYDVKM in the germline V gene.

The V call is TRBV5-4, the J call TRBJ2-5; D might be TRBD2 (5 bases). The CDR3 runs to 15 residues. Trimming removed 4 bases from V and 5 bases from J, with 18 bases in between. Germline V gene sequence: CDR1 SGHNT, CDR2 YYREEE (reference sequence). The CDR3 DNA reads TGTGCCAGCAGCCCCATGGTAGCGTCGGGGGAGACCCAGTACTTC. Translation: CASSPMVASGETQYF.

This clone was counted a single time. The chain's CDR3 is CASSLAGTTVYEQYF. CDR3 coding DNA: TGTGCCAGCAGCTTAGCCGGGACTACCGTTTACGAGCAGTACTTC. The chain combines TRBV5-8 with TRBJ2-7, with TRBD2 matching over 7 bases. Germline V gene sequence: CDR1 SGHTS, CDR2 YDEGEE. The junction had 9 bases not matched to a gene; V was cut back by 2 bases and J by 4 bases. This CDR3 is built from 15 residues. Drawing the rest from reference TRBV5-8 and TRBJ2-7, the complete variable domain is EAGVTQSPTHLIKTRGQQATLRCSPISGHTSVYWYQQALGLGLQFLLWYDEGEERNRGNFPPRFSGRQFPNYSSELNVNALELEDSALYLCASSLAGTTVYEQYFGPGTRLTVT.

The J gene is TRBJ2-3, the V gene TRBV28, with a weak D call TRBD2 (5 bases). CDR1 is MDHEN and CDR2 is SYDVKM in the germline V gene. Trimming removed 9 bases from V and 5 bases from J, with 6 bases in between. This CDR3 contains 10 residues. DNA for the CDR3: TGTGCCAGTGGGAGAGATACGCAGTATTTT. Translating it yields CASGRDTQYF.

The chain recombines TRBV6-1 with TRBJ1-2; D is possibly TRBD1 (5 bases). Deletions cut 4 bases from V and 8 bases from J, with 17 bases between. CDR1 is MNHNS, CDR2 SASEGT, per germline. The CDR3 is 14 amino acids. The CDR3 protein is CASSGTGTLGGYTF. The DNA for the CDR3 is TGTGCCAGCAGTGGAACCGGGACTTTGGGGGGCTACACCTTC.